This TCR beta chain was sequenced in a study of cytomegalovirus exposure and HLA in healthy donors. Study observations and caveats: Researchers reported in a later analysis that common viral pathogens appeared linked to several top clusters. Further analysis, carried out later, found HLA-associated TCR beta chains more clonally expanded than equally common other chains.

CDR1 is SGHTA, CDR2 FQGTGA, per germline. J gave up 4 bases and V 5 bases, and 7 bases lay outside the gene matches. The CDR3 spans 15 residues. The PCR employed 60 Vbeta primers together with 13 Jbeta primers. Repertoires were generated with immunoSEQ multiplex PCR, while TCRdb's copy carries only in-frame clones and drops some. Of under 200,000 clones listed, approximately 81% were seen once; the top ten hold approximately 7%. With regard to this clone: What it binds is unknown. In the same sample, other DNA sequences code for this CDR3.

V is TRBV7-3 and J is TRBJ2-1; 8 positions agree with TRBD2. The sequenced sample was PBMCs. The clonotype comes from a woman in her thirties in good health and CMV-seropositive. CDR3 sequence reads: CASSPSGGLYNEQFF. CDR3 nucleotides: TGTGCCAGCAGCCCCAGCGGGGGACTTTACAATGAGCAGTTCTTC. Based on the CDR3 plus reference TRBV7-3 and TRBJ2-1, the full variable domain is GAGVSQTPSNKVTEKGKYVELRCDPISGHTALYWYRQSLGQGPEFLIYFQGTGAADDSGLPNDRFFAVRPEGSVSTLKIQRTERGDSAVYLCASSPSGGLYNEQFFGPGTRLTVL.